Presented here are 30 T cell receptor beta chains from one specimen sequenced in a study of cytomegalovirus exposure and HLA in healthy donors. The PCR made use of 60 Vbeta and 13 Jbeta primers. Profiling relied on immunoSEQ multiplex PCR, and the TCRdb table lists in-frame clones only, not all of them. This table holds 150,000 to 200,000 clones, approximately 88% found once. The sequenced sample consisted of PBMCs. These receptors originate from a boy aged 2-15 years in good health and CMV-seronegative.

The chain uses TRBV30 and TRBJ1-1, with TRBD1 identical over 8 bases. This CDR3 spans 14 amino acids. Trimming cost V 3 bases and J 8 bases; bases outside gene matches: 11. Germline V gene lookup returns CDR1 GTSNPN and CDR2 SVGIG (reference sequence). The CDR3 sequence: CAWSRQGKTREAFF. Here the CDR3 DNA reads TGTGCCTGGAGCCGACAGGGGAAAACGAGGGAAGCTTTCTTT.

Remarks on this clone: This sample includes further DNA sequences coding for the same CDR3. J is TRBJ1-1 and V is TRBV11-2; 8 bases are a match to TRBD1. This CDR3 is 12 amino acids long. Germline V gene data show CDR1 as SGHAT and CDR2 as FQNNGV. After removal of 3 bases from V and 10 bases from J, the junction contained 4 bases not matched to a gene. The CDR3 loop reads CASSFIGQGAFF. The CDR3 DNA reads TGTGCCAGCAGCTTCATTGGACAGGGAGCTTTCTTT.

J is TRBJ1-5 and V is TRBV28, with D tentatively TRBD1 (6 bases). The CDR3 is 16 amino acids. Germline CDR1 is MDHEN and CDR2 is SYDVKM. Trimming took 7 bases from V and 3 from J, leaving 19 bases between them. The CDR3 sequence is CASTKSFQGPNQPQHF. Here the CDR3 DNA reads TGTGCCAGCACCAAATCCTTCCAGGGGCCCAATCAGCCCCAGCATTTT.

The chain recombines TRBV30 with TRBJ1-3; D is uncertain. The CDR3 is made up of 15 amino acids. From germline, CDR1 is GTSNPN and CDR2 SVGIG (reference sequence). V lost 0 bases, J lost 0 bases, and 9 bases lay in between. The chain's CDR3 is CAWSVRGSSGNTIYF. The CDR3, as DNA: TGTGCCTGGAGTGTACGCGGGAGCTCTGGAAACACCATATATTTT.

The chain joins TRBV7-9 to TRBJ1-3; D is undetermined. The V end lost 5 bases, the J end lost 0 bases, and 8 bases lay between the germline ends. CDR1 is SEHNR and CDR2 is FQNEAQ in the germline V gene (reference sequence). This CDR3 is 14 amino acids long. The CDR3 sequence is CASSPRDSGNTIYF. DNA of the CDR3: TGTGCCAGCAGCCCGCGGGACTCTGGAAACACCATATATTTT.

This clone was detected once. V and J are TRBV11-2 and TRBJ2-7; D call uncertain. Germline CDR1 and CDR2: SGHAT and FQNNGV. There are 14 residues in the CDR3. V lost 4 bases and J lost 2, with 12 bases in between. CDR3 region: CASSSGDNTYEQYV. In nucleotides, the CDR3 is TGTGCCAGCAGCTCCGGTGACAATACCTACGAGCAGTACGTC.

The CDR3 DNA follows: TGCGCCAGCAGCTTAGGACAGCTTGAAGAGACCCAGTACTTC. Translation gives CASSLGQLEETQYF. This rearrangement joins TRBV5-1 to TRBJ2-5, with a weak D call TRBD1 (6 bases). CDR1 is SGHRS, CDR2 YFSETQ, per germline. The CDR3 runs 14 residues. Trimming shortened V by 2 bases and J by 3 bases, and 11 bases separated the two germline ends.

This chain uses TRBV6-1 with TRBJ1-1; D is unresolved. Trimming took off 4 bases at V and 1 base at J, with 10 bases between the two ends. The CDR3 spans 14 residues. The germline V gene encodes CDR1 MNHNS and CDR2 SASEGT. CDR3 sequence (DNA): TGTGCCAGCAGTGCCCCAAACAAGAACACTGAAGCTTTCTTT. This gives the protein CASSAPNKNTEAFF.

CDR3 in amino acids: CAIGGTSGSTDTQYF. Written as DNA, the CDR3 is TGTGCCATCGGGGGGACTAGCGGCAGCACAGATACGCAGTATTTT. This sequence joins TRBV10-3 and TRBJ2-3, with 11 nucleotides matching TRBD2. The germline CDR1 and CDR2 sequences are ENHRY and SYGVKD. V shed 8 bases and J 0 bases; nucleotides not matched to a gene: 4. The CDR3 length is 15 residues.

The chain carries TRBV2 and TRBJ2-7; maybe TRBD2 (6 bases). This CDR3 has 14 amino acids. Germline CDR1 and CDR2: SNHLY and FYNNEI. Trimming removed 6 bases at V and 10 bases at J, with 22 bases between. The CDR3 DNA is TGTGCCAGCAGCGCCCTCTGGCGGGAAATGCCCCAGTACTTC. This sequence encodes CASSALWREMPQYF.

The chain carries TRBV10-3 and TRBJ1-6, with D possibly being TRBD1 (5 bases). With 5 bases removed from V and 7 bases from J, the gap between germline ends came to 12 bases. This CDR3 comprises 14 residues. CDR1 is ENHRY and CDR2 is SYGVKD in the germline V gene. The CDR3: CAISKTAKNSPLHF. The CDR3 DNA is TGTGCCATCAGTAAGACAGCTAAAAATTCACCCCTCCACTTT.

The CDR3 loop reads CASSQAGNYGYTF. The CDR3 nucleotides read TGCGCCAGCAGCCAAGCCGGGAACTATGGCTACACCTTC. The chain recombines TRBV4-1 with TRBJ1-2, with D unclear. The germline CDR1 and CDR2 sequences are MGHRA and YSYEKL. The CDR3 runs 13 residues. Trimming took off 1 base at V and 2 bases at J, with 5 bases between the two ends.

The chain is built from TRBV2 and TRBJ2-3, with 8 bases matching TRBD2. This CDR3 spans 16 amino acids. J was trimmed by 5 bases and V by 4 bases; bases with no gene match: 11. The germline CDR1 and CDR2 sequences are SNHLY and FYNNEI. The CDR3 protein is CASSVEAGEFGDTQYF. The CDR3 DNA is TGTGCCAGCAGTGTTGAAGCGGGAGAGTTTGGAGATACGCAGTATTTT.

The chain couples TRBV5-1 to TRBJ1-1; D may be TRBD1 (6 bases). With 3 bases removed from V and 6 bases from J, the gap between germline ends came to 15 bases. The CDR3 sequence is 14 residues long. Looked up from germline, CDR1 is SGHRS and CDR2 is YFSETQ. The CDR3: CASSWGGAKAEAFF. The CDR3 DNA follows: TGCGCCAGCAGCTGGGGGGGGGCGAAGGCTGAAGCTTTCTTT.

The V and J genes are TRBV6-5 and TRBJ2-1; perhaps TRBD1 as D (5 bases). Trimming took 4 bases from V and 6 from J, leaving 13 bases between them. Germline values: CDR1 MNHEY, CDR2 SVGAGI. CDR3 size: 14 residues. This CDR3 is CASSSQGMVNEQFF. For the CDR3, the DNA is TGTGCCAGCAGTTCTCAGGGAATGGTCAATGAGCAGTTCTTC.

CDR3 sequence reads: CASSFGQGAEAFF. CDR3 in DNA: TGTGCCAGCAGCTTTGGGCAGGGTGCTGAAGCTTTCTTT. The chain combines TRBV5-6 with TRBJ1-1; maybe TRBD1 (5 bases). CDR3 length equals 13 residues. Germline lookup yields CDR1 SGHDT and CDR2 YYEEEE. With 2 bases removed from V and 6 bases from J, the gap between germline ends came to 11 bases.

V is TRBV7-9 and J is TRBJ2-2; D unclear. Deletions cut 1 base from V and 7 bases from J, with 7 bases between. Germline CDR1 reads SEHNR; CDR2 reads FQNEAQ (reference sequence). This CDR3 spans 13 amino acids. The CDR3 is CASSLVAIGELFF. CDR3 nucleotides: TGTGCCAGCAGCTTAGTCGCGATCGGGGAGCTGTTTTTT.

This rearrangement joins TRBV30 to TRBJ2-1; 7 bases line up with TRBD2. Unmatched junction bases numbered 12, after V lost 5 bases and J lost 8 bases. Germline-derived CDR1 and CDR2 are GTSNPN and SVGIG (reference sequence). CDR3 size: 14 residues. CDR3 DNA sequence: TGTGCCTGGGCAACTAGCGACACCCAGGATGAGCAGTTCTTC. Protein: CAWATSDTQDEQFF.

This chain links TRBV5-1 with TRBJ1-2, with 7 positions matching TRBD1. Germline CDR1 and CDR2: SGHRS and YFSETQ. V dropped 4 bases and J dropped 2; count of bases not matched to a gene: 8. The CDR3 totals 15 residues. CDR3 residues: CASSNNRGGNYGYTF. DNA for the CDR3: TGCGCCAGCAGCAATAACAGGGGTGGGAACTATGGCTACACCTTC. The full variable domain, with the rest looked up from reference TRBV5-1 and TRBJ1-2, is KAGVTQTPRYLIKTRGQQVTLSCSPISGHRSVSWYQQTPGQGLQFLFEYFSETQRNKGNFPGRFSGRQFSNSRSEMNVSTLELGDSALYLCASSNNRGGNYGYTFGSGTRLTVV.

The genes are TRBV6-5 and TRBJ1-1; D ambiguous. CDR3 length: 11 residues. Germline assignment: CDR1 MNHEY and CDR2 SVGAGI. Deletions cut 6 bases from V and 6 bases from J, with 8 bases between. CDR3 sequence reads: CASSRGSEAFF. CDR3 in DNA: TGTGCCAGCAGCCGCGGGTCTGAAGCTTTCTTT.

The chain recombines TRBV9 with TRBJ2-2, with 9 nucleotides matching TRBD1. The CDR3 runs to 18 residues. V was clipped by 0 bases and J by 2 bases; unmatched bases: 8. Germline V CDR1 and CDR2: SGDLS, YYNGEE. The CDR3 is CASSVARGTGTNTGELFF. The CDR3 DNA follows: TGTGCCAGCAGCGTAGCTCGAGGGACAGGGACTAACACCGGGGAGCTGTTTTTT. Full variable domain (rest looked up from reference TRBV9 and TRBJ2-2): DSGVTQTPKHLITATGQRVTLRCSPRSGDLSVYWYQQSLDQGLQFLIQYYNGEERAKGNILERFSAQQFPDLHSELNLSSLELGDSALYFCASSVARGTGTNTGELFFGEGSRLTVL.

The chain links TRBV9 to TRBJ1-2, with D possibly being TRBD1 (6 bases). Per the germline V gene, CDR1 is SGDLS and CDR2 is YYNGEE. The CDR3 loop spans 13 amino acids. V was shortened by 0 bases and J by 3 bases, with 6 bases between the two germline ends. CDR3 sequence: CASSVEGDYGYTF. CDR3 DNA sequence: TGTGCCAGCAGCGTAGAGGGGGACTATGGCTACACCTTC.

V is TRBV4-1 and J is TRBJ1-1, with TRBD1 matching over 9 bases. Germline CDR1 is MGHRA and CDR2 is YSYEKL. V gave up 8 bases and J gave up 0 bases; unmatched junction bases: 10. The CDR3 covers 16 residues. The CDR3 nucleotides are TGCGCCAGCCGCGCCGTTGGGACAGGGATGAACACTGAAGCTTTCTTT. This encodes CASRAVGTGMNTEAFF.

With regard to this clone: Germline and junction disagree at one end, which may indicate a read error. The chain joins TRBV5-8 to TRBJ2-5; weak D call: TRBD1 (5 bases). This CDR3 is built from 15 residues. Germline lookup yields CDR1 SGHTS and CDR2 YDEGEE. CDR3 protein: CVSSSPQGFQETQYF. As DNA, the CDR3 is TGTGTCAGCAGCTCGCCCCAGGGTTTCCAAGAGACCCAGTACTTC.

The chain recombines TRBV2 with TRBJ1-6, with TRBD1 matching over 8 bases. The CDR3 is made up of 14 amino acids. Germline V gene sequence: CDR1 SNHLY, CDR2 FYNNEI. Trimming cost V 3 bases and J 7 bases; bases outside gene matches: 2. The CDR3 protein is CASSEDRANSPLHF. CDR3 in DNA: TGTGCCAGCAGTGAGGACAGGGCCAATTCACCCCTCCACTTT.

This clone was detected only a few times. The V call is TRBV4-3, the J call TRBJ2-5; 10 nucleotides match TRBD2. The CDR3 totals 19 residues. Germline V CDR1 and CDR2: LGHNA, YSLEER. V was clipped by 0 bases and J by 0 bases; unmatched bases: 10. The DNA for the CDR3 is TGCGCCAGCAGCCAAGATTGGGGCAATAGCGGGAGGTACCAAGAGACCCAGTACTTC. Protein: CASSQDWGNSGRYQETQYF.

This clone was observed a handful of times. This rearrangement joins TRBV30 to TRBJ1-2, with TRBD1 matching over 11 bases. The J segment lost 4 bases and the V segment lost 1 base, leaving 5 bases of the junction unmatched. This CDR3 is 15 amino acids long. From germline, CDR1 is GTSNPN and CDR2 SVGIG (reference sequence). CDR3 amino acids: CAWSGGQGESYGYTF. CDR3 in DNA: TGTGCCTGGAGTGGGGGACAGGGGGAAAGCTATGGCTACACCTTC.

This chain links TRBV5-6 with TRBJ2-1; D is unresolved. V was pared by 2 bases and J by 2 bases, with 8 bases between. This CDR3 region has 14 residues. Germline V gene lookup returns CDR1 SGHDT and CDR2 YYEEEE. The CDR3 DNA is TGTGCCAGCAGCTTCGCTAGAGCCTACAATGAGCAGTTCTTC. It translates to CASSFARAYNEQFF.

Remarks on this clone: The same CDR3 also results from other DNA sequences found in this sample. The V gene is TRBV18, the J gene TRBJ1-2; 8 bases are shared with TRBD1. Trimming at V came to 3 bases and at J to 4 bases, leaving 7 bases not matched to a gene. This CDR3 has 15 amino acids. Germline CDR1 and CDR2: KGHSH and LQKENI. CDR3 in DNA: TGTGCCAGCTCACCCGGACAGGGAACAGGCTATGGCTACACCTTC. Translation: CASSPGQGTGYGYTF.

This chain connects TRBV12-5 to TRBJ2-7; D is uncertain. V was clipped by 4 bases and J by 3 bases, with 28 bases between them. Germline CDR1 and CDR2: LGHNT and FRNRAP. This CDR3 is built from 19 residues. The CDR3 region has the DNA TGTGCTAGTGGTTCTACGGATCCTACGGCAAATGCTTCCTACTACGAGCAGTACGTC. As protein: CASGSTDPTANASYYEQYV.